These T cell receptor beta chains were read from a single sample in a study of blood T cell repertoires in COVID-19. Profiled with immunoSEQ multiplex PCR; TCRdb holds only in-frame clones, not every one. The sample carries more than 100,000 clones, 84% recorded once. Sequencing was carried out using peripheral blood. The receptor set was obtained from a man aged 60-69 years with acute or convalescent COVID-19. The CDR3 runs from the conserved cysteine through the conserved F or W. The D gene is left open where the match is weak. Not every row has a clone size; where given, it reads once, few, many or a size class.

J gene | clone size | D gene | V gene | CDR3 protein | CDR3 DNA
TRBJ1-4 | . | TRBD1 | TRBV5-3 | CARSLGPPGQYNEKLFF | TGTGCCAGAAGCTTGGGACCGCCGGGACAGTATAATGAAAAACTGTTTTTT
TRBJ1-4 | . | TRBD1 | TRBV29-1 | CSVVGAGTGGEKLFF | TGCAGCGTTGTAGGGGCCGGGACAGGGGGTGAAAAACTGTTTTTT
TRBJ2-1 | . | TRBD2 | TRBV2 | CASTRLAGEVDEQFF | TGTGCCAGCACCAGACTAGCGGGAGAGGTGGATGAGCAGTTCTTC
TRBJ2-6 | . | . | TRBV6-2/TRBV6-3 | CASSINRLTTSGANVLTF | TGTGCCAGCAGTATCAACAGGCTGACCACCTCTGGGGCCAACGTCCTGACTTTC
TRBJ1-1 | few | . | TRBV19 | CASSITRVSEAFF | TGTGCCAGTAGTATAACGCGGGTATCTGAAGCTTTCTTT
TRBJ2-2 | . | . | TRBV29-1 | CSVVGGGTITGELFF | TGCAGCGTTGTGGGAGGAGGGACCATCACCGGGGAGCTGTTTTTT
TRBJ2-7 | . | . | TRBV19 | CASSSAQGPLYEQYF | TGTGCCAGTAGTAGTGCCCAGGGTCCGCTCTACGAGCAGTACTTC
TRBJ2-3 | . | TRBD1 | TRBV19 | CASSRGQGTDTQYF | TGTGCCAGTAGTAGGGGACAGGGCACAGATACGCAGTATTTT
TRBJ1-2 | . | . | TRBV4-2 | CASSQGFVDNGYTF | TGTGCCAGCAGCCAAGGGTTCGTTGACAATGGCTACACCTTC
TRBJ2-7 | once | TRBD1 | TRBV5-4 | CASSFAGTGTYEQYF | TGTGCCAGCAGCTTTGCCGGGACAGGGACCTACGAGCAGTACTTC
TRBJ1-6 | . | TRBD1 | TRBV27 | CASRTLPPGTGGSPLHF | TGTGCCAGCAGGACCCTCCCACCAGGGACAGGGGGTTCACCCCTCCACTTT
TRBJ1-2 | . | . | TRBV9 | CASYRSGGYTF | TGTGCCAGCTACAGGTCGGGTGGCTACACCTTC
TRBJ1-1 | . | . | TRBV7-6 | CASSLQRDTEAFF | TGTGCCAGCAGCCTCCAGCGAGACACTGAAGCTTTCTTT
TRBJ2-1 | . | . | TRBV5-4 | CASSLEVRASSNEQFF | TGTGCCAGCAGCTTGGAAGTCAGGGCGTCATCCAATGAGCAGTTCTTC
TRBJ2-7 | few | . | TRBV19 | CASSIWQGEDEQYF | TGTGCCAGTAGTATCTGGCAGGGGGAGGACGAGCAGTACTTC
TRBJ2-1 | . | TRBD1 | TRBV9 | CASSVGTGGNEQFF | TGTGCCAGCAGCGTAGGTACAGGGGGCAATGAGCAGTTCTTC
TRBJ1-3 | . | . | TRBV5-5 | CASSQTGLSGNTIYF | TGTGCCAGCAGCCAGACAGGACTCTCTGGAAACACCATATATTTT
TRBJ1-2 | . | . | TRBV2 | CASNRQAGYGYTF | TGTGCCAGCAATCGACAGGCGGGCTATGGCTACACCTTC
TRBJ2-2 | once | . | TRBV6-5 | CASRQDGGELFF | TGTGCCAGCAGACAGGACGGCGGGGAGCTGTTTTTT
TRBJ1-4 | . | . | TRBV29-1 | CSVEVVQKLFF | TGCAGCGTTGAAGTAGTACAGAAACTGTTTTTT
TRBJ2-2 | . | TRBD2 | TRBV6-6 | CASSPGLANTGELFF | TGTGCCAGCAGTCCGGGACTAGCCAACACCGGGGAGCTGTTTTTT
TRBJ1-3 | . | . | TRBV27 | CASSLMGTGGNTIYF | TGTGCCAGCAGTTTAATGGGCACTGGTGGAAACACCATATATTTT
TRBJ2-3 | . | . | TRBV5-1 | CASSLEAGRTDTQYF | TGCGCCAGCAGCTTGGAGGCAGGGAGGACAGATACGCAGTATTTT
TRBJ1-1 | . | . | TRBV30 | CAWSAPTIEAFF | TGTGCCTGGAGTGCACCCACAATTGAAGCTTTCTTT
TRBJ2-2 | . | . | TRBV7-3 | CASSPVNTGELFF | TGTGCCAGCAGCCCCGTGAACACCGGGGAGCTGTTTTTT
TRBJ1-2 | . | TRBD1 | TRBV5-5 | CASSLAPRDRGAF | TGTGCCAGCAGCTTGGCCCCCCGCGACAGGGGCGCCTTC
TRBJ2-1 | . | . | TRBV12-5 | CASGLPITGSEQFF | TGTGCTAGTGGTTTGCCCATAACAGGGAGTGAGCAGTTCTTC
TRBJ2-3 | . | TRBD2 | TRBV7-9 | CASGRVGVLPSTDTQYF | TGTGCCAGCGGGAGGGTGGGAGTACTCCCTAGCACAGATACGCAGTATTTT
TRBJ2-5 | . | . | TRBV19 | CASRRGSGGEETQYF | TGTGCCAGTAGAAGGGGGAGTGGCGGAGAAGAGACCCAGTACTTC
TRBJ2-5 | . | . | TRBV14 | CASSLNQGRVTQYF | TGTGCCAGCAGCCTTAACCAGGGTAGAGTTACCCAGTACTTC